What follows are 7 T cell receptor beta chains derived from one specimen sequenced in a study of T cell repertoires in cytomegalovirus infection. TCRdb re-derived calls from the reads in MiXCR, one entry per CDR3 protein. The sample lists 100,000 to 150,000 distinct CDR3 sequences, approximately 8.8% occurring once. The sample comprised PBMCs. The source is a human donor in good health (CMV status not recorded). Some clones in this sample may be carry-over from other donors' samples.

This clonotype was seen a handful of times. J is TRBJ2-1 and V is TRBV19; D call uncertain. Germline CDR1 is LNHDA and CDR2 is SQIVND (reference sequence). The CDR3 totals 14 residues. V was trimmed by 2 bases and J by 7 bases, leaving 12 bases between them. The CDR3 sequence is CASSIRALTNEQFF. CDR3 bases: TGTGCCAGTAGTATACGGGCCTTGACAAATGAGCAGTTCTTC.

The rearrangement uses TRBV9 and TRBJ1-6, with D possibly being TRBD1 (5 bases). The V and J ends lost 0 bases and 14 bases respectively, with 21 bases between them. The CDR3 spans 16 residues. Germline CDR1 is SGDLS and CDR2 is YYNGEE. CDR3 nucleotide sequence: TGTGCCAGCAGCGTAGATATCGGGGGAACCTCAGGGACCCTCCACTTT. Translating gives CASSVDIGGTSGTLHF. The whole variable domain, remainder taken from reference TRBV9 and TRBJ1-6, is DSGVTQTPKHLITATGQRVTLRCSPRSGDLSVYWYQQSLDQGLQFLIQYYNGEERAKGNILERFSAQQFPDLHSELNLSSLELGDSALYFCASSVDIGGTSGTLHFGNGTRLTVT.

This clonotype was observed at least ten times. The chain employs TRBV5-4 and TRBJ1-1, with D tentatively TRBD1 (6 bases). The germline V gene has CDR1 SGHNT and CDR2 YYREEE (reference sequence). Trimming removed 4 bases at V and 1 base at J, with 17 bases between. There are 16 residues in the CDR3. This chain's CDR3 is CASSPGGGAWNTEAFF. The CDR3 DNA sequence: TGTGCCAGCAGCCCCGGTGGGGGGGCTTGGAACACTGAAGCTTTCTTT.

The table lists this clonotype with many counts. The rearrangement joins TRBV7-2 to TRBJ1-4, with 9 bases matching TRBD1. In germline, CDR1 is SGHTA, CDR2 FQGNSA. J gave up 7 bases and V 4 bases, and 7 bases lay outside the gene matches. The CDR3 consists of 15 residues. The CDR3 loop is CASSSGQGIGEKLFF. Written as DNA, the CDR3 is TGTGCCAGCAGCTCAGGACAGGGGATTGGTGAAAAACTGTTTTTT.

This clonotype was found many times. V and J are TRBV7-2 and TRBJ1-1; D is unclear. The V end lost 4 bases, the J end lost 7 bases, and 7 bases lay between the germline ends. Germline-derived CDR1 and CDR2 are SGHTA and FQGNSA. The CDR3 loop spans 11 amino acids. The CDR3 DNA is TGTGCCAGCAGCTCAGGTATTGAAGCTTTCTTT. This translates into CASSSGIEAFF.

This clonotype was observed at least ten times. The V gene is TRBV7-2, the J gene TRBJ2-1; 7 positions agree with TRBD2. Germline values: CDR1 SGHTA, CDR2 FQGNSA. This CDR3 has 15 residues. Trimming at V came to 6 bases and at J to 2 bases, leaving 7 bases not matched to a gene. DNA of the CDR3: TGTGCCAGCAGTTACGGGACTACCACCTACAATGAGCAGTTCTTC. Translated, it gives CASSYGTTTYNEQFF.

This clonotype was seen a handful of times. This CDR3 is CSYPLDRGGPTYGYTF. Written as DNA, the CDR3 is TGCAGCTACCCTCTCGACAGGGGTGGCCCTACATATGGCTACACCTTC. V is TRBV20-1 and J is TRBJ1-2; TRBD1 matches at 8 bases. The CDR3 is made up of 16 amino acids. Germline CDR1 reads DFQATT; CDR2 reads SNEGSKA (reference sequence).